What follows describes a single T cell receptor beta chain. The repertoire was sequenced with immunoSEQ multiplex PCR; TCRdb's copy has only in-frame clones and lacks some. Here the sample spans roughly 330,000 clones, more than 75% being singletons. The length of the CDR3 is 14 residues. Trimming took off 3 bases at V and 0 bases at J, with 6 bases between the two ends. Germline assignment: CDR1 SEHNR and CDR2 FQNEAQ (reference sequence). This specimen belongs to a study of blood T cell repertoires in COVID-19. On the study more broadly: COVID-19 samples collected from the United States, Italy and Spain covered acute and convalescent phases. From T cells, B-cell-depleted T cells, or PBMCs came the material, which was cDNA or gDNA.

Participants had their cohort set by participant-reported clinical history. The sequencing sample was made of PBMCs or T cells enriched from blood (not recorded which). The sequence was collected from a young woman who had recovered from COVID-19. This chain connects TRBV7-9 to TRBJ1-3; no reliable D call. The CDR3 DNA is TGTGCCAGCAGCTTCGGGTACTCTGGAAACACCATATATTTT. Translation gives CASSFGYSGNTIYF.